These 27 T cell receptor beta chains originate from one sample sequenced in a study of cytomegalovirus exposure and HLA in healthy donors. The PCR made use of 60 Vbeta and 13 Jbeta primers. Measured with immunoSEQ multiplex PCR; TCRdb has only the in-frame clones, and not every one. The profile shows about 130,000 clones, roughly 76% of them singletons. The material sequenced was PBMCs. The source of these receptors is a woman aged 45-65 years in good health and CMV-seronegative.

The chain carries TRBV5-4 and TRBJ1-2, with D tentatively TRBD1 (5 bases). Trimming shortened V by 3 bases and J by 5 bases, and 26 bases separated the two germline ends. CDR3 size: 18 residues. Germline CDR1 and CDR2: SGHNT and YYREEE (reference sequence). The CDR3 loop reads CASSYTYSSGTTAYGYTF. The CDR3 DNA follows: TGTGCCAGCAGCTATACATATAGTTCTGGCACGACAGCATATGGCTACACCTTC.

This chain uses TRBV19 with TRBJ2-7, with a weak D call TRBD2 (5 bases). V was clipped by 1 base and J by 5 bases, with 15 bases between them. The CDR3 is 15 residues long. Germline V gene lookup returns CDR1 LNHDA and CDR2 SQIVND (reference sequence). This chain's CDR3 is CASSIGAGDSHEQYF. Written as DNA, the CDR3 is TGTGCCAGTAGTATAGGCGCCGGGGATTCTCACGAGCAGTACTTC.

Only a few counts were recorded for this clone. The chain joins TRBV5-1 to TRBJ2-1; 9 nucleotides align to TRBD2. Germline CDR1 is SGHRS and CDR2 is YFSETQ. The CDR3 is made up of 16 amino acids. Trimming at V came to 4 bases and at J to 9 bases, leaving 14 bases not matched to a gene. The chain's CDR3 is CASSRAGTSPSIEQFF. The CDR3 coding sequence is TGCGCCAGCAGCAGGGCCGGGACTAGCCCATCTATTGAGCAGTTCTTC.

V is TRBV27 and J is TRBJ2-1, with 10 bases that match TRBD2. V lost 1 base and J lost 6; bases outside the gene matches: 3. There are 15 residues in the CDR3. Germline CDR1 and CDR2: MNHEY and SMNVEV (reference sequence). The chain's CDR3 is CASSLLAGGGNEQFF. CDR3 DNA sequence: TGTGCCAGCAGTTTATTAGCGGGAGGCGGCAATGAGCAGTTCTTC.

The CDR3 DNA is TGTGCCAGCAGCTTAAATCTAGCGAGCTACGAGCAGTACTTC. Translation gives CASSLNLASYEQYF. The rearrangement joins TRBV7-8 to TRBJ2-7; maybe TRBD2 (6 bases). The V gene lost 2 bases and the J gene lost 3 bases, with 11 bases spanning the gap. This CDR3 is built from 14 residues. CDR1 SGHVS and CDR2 FQNEAQ come from the germline V gene.

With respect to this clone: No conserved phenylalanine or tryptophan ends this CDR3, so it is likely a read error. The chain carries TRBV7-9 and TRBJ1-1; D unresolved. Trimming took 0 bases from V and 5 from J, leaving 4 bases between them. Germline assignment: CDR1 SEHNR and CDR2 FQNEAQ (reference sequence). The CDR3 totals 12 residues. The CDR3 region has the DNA TGTGCCAGCAGCTTAGCCGGGACTGAAGCTTTCCTT. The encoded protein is CASSLAGTEAFL.

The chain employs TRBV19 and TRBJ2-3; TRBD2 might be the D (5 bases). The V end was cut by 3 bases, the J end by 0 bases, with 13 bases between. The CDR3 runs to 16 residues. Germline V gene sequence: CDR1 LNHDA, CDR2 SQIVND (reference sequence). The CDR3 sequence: CASSIKRDTSTDTQYF. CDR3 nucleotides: TGTGCCAGTAGTATTAAACGGGATACTAGCACAGATACGCAGTATTTT.

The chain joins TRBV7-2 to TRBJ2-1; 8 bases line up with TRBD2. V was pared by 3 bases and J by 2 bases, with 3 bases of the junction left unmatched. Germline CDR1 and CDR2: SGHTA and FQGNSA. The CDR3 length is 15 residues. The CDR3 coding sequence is TGTGCCAGCAGCTTGAGCGGGAGCACCTACAATGAGCAGTTCTTC. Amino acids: CASSLSGSTYNEQFF.

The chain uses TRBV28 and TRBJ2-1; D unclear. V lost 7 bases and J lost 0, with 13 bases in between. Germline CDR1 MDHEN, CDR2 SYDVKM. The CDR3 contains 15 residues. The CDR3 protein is CASMIYGISYNEQFF. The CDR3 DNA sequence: TGTGCCAGCATGATATACGGTATCTCCTACAATGAGCAGTTCTTC.

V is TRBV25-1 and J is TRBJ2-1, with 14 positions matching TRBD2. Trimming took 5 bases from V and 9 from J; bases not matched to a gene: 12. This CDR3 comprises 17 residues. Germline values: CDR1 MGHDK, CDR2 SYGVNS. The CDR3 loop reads CASSREGTSGSRSEQFF. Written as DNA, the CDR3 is TGTGCCAGCAGTAGAGAGGGGACTAGCGGGAGTCGGAGTGAGCAGTTCTTC.

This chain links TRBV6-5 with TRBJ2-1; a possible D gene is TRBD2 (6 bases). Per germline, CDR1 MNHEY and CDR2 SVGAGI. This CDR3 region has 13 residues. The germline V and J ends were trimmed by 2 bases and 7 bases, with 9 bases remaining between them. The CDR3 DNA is TGTGCCAGCAGTTACGGAGGGAGGAATGAGCAGTTCTTC. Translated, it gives CASSYGGRNEQFF.

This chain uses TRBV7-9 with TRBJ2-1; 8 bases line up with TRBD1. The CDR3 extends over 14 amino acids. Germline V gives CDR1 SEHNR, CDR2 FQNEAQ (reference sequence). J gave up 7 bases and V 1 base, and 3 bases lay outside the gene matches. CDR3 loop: CASSLGTGRNEQFF. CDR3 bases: TGTGCCAGCAGCTTAGGGACAGGGCGAAATGAGCAGTTCTTC.

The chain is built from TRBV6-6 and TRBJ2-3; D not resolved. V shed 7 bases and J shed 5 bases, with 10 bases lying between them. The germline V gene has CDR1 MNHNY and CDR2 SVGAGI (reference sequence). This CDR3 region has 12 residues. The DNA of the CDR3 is TGTGCCAGCACCGATTCAGGAGATACGCAGTATTTT. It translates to CASTDSGDTQYF.

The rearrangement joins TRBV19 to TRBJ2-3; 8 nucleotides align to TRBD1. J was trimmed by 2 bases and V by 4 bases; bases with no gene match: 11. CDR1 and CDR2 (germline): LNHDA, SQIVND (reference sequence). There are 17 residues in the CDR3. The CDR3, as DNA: TGTGCCAGTAGTACGCGGGTAAGGACAGGGTACACAGATACGCAGTATTTT. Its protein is CASSTRVRTGYTDTQYF.

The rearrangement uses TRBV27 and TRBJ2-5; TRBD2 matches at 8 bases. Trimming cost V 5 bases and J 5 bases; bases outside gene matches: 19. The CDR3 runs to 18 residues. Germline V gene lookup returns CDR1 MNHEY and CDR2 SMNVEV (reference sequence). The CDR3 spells CASSISLAGPRVGETQYF. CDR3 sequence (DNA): TGTGCCAGCAGTATAAGCCTAGCGGGCCCGAGGGTGGGTGAGACCCAGTACTTC.

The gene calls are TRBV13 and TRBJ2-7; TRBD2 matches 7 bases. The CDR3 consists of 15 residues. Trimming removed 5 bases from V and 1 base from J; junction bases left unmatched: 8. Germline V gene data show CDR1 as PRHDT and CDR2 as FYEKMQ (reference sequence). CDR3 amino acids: CASSHRGRGSYEQYF. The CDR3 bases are TGTGCCAGCAGCCACCGTGGGCGGGGGTCCTACGAGCAGTACTTC.

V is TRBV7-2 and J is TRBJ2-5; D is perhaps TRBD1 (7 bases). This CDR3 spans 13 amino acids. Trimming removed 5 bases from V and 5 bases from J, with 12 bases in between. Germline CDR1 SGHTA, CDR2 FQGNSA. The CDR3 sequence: CASSATGRETQYF. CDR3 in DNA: TGTGCCAGCAGCGCGACAGGGAGGGAGACCCAGTACTTC. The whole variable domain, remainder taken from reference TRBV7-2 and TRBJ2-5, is GAGVSQSPSNKVTEKGKDVELRCDPISGHTALYWYRQSLGQGLEFLIYFQGNSAPDKSGLPSDRFSAERTGGSVSTLTIQRTQQEDSAVYLCASSATGRETQYFGPGTRLLVL.

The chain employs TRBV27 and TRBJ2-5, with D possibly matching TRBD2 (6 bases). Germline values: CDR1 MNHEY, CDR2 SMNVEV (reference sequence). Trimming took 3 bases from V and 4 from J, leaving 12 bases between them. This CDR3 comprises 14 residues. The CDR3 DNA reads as TGTGCCAGCAGTTTTGGGGCGGGACGAGAGACCCAGTACTTC. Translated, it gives CASSFGAGRETQYF.

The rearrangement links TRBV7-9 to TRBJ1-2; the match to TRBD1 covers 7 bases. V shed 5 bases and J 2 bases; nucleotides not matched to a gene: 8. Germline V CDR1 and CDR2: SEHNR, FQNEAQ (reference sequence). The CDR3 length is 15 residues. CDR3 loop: CASSTERGLNYGYTF. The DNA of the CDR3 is TGTGCCAGCAGCACAGAGAGGGGGCTGAACTATGGCTACACCTTC.

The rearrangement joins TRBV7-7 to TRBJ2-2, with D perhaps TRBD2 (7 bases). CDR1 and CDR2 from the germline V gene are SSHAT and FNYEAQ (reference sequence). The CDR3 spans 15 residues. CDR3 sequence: CARGGELSNTGELFF. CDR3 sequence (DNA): TGTGCTAGGGGGGGAGAACTTTCGAACACCGGGGAGCTGTTTTTT.

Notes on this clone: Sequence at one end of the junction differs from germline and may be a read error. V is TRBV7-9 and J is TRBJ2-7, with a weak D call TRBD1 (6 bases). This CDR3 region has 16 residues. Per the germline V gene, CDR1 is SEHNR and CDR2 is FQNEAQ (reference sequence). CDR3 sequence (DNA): TGTTCCAGCAGCTCCATCAGCAGGGGCAGAACCTACGAGCAGTACTTC. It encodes CSSSSISRGRTYEQYF. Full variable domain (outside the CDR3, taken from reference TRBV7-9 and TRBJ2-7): DTGVSQNPRHKITKRGQNVTFRCDPISEHNRLYWYRQTLGQGPEFLTYFQNEAQLEKSRLLSDRFSAERPKGSFSTLEIQRTEQGDSAMYLCSSSSISRGRTYEQYFGPGTRLTVT.

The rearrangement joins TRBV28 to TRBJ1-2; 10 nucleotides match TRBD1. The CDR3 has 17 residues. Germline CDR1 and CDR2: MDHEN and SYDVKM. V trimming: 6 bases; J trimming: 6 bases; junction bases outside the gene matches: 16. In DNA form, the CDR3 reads TGTGCCAGCAGACCTAGCGCCGGGACAGGGGATAGTCATGGCTACACCTTC. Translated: CASRPSAGTGDSHGYTF.

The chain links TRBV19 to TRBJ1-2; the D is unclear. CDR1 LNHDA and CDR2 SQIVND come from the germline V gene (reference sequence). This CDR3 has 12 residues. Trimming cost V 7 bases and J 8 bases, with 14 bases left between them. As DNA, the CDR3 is TGTGCCAGTACCCCAGGTGGCGGGGGCTACACCTTC. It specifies CASTPGGGGYTF.

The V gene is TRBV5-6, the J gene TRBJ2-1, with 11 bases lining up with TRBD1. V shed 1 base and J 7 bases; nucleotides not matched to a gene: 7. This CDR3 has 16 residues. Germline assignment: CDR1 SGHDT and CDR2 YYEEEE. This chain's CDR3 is CASSLTPGTGGNEQFF. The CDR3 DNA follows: TGTGCCAGCAGCTTGACCCCCGGGACAGGGGGGAATGAGCAGTTCTTC.

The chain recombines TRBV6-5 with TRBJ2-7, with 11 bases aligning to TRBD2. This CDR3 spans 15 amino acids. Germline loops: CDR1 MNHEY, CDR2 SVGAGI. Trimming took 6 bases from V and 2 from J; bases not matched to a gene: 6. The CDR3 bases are TGTGCCAGCAGCTTCCGGACTAGCGGGCCCTACGAGCAGTACTTC. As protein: CASSFRTSGPYEQYF.

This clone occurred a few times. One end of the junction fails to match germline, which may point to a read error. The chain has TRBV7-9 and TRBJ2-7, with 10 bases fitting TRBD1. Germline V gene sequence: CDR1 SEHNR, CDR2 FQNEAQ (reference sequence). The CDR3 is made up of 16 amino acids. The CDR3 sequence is CSSSWRSGQGVAEQYF. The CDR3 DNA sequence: TGTTCCAGCAGCTGGCGCTCTGGACAGGGGGTCGCCGAGCAGTACTTC.

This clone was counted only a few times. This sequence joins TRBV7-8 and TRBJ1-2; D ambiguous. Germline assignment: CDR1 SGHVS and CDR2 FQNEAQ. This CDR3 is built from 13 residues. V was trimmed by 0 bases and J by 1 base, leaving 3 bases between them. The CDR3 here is CASSLALNYGYTF. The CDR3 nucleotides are TGTGCCAGCAGCTTAGCACTTAACTATGGCTACACCTTC.